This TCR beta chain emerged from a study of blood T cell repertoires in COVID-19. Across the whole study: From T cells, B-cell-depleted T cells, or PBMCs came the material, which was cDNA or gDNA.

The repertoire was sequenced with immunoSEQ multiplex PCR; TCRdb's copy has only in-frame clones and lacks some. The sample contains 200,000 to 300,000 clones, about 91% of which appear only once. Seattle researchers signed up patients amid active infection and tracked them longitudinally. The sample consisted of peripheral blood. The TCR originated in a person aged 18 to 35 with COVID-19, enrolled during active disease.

CDR3 in DNA: TGTGCCAGTACCGCGTTACAGGGTAGCACAGATACGCAGTATTTT. Translated: CASTALQGSTDTQYF. J is TRBJ2-3 and V is TRBV19; the D gene is possibly TRBD1 (6 bases). This CDR3 has 15 amino acids. Per the germline V gene, CDR1 is LNHDA and CDR2 is SQIVND (reference sequence). Between the trimmed V and J ends, which lost 7 bases and 0 bases, there was a span of 14 bases. The full variable domain, completed using reference TRBV19 and TRBJ2-3, is DGGITQSPKYLFRKEGQNVTLSCEQNLNHDAMYWYRQDPGQGLRLIYYSQIVNDFQKGDIAEGYSVSREKKESFPLTVTSAQKNPTAFYLCASTALQGSTDTQYFGPGTRLTVL.